The 5 T cell receptor beta chains presented below share a single source sample, sequenced in a study of molecular identifiers for immune sequencing clone quantification. TCRdb called the PCR reads again in MiXCR, with one record for every CDR3 protein. Of a few hundred thousand distinct CDR3 sequences in the sample, about 25% are singletons; the top ten hold roughly 0.77%. What was sequenced was naive CD8+ T cells from blood, with Jurkat cell RNA spiked in. The subset here: FACS-sorted CD8+CD4-CCR7+CD45RA+ naive T cells. The source is a human donor in good health. Some libraries in this study had Jurkat cell RNA spiked in.

The chain joins TRBV28 to TRBJ2-7; 9 positions agree with TRBD2. Germline CDR1 and CDR2: MDHEN and SYDVKM. The junction had 12 bases not matched to a gene; V was cut back by 6 bases and J by 3 bases. This CDR3 has 16 amino acids. For the CDR3, the DNA is TGTGCCAGCAGCCCTTCCGGGGGTAGCGGGAGCTACGAGCAGTACTTC. Amino acids: CASSPSGGSGSYEQYF.

This clonotype was seen a handful of times. This chain links TRBV29-1 with TRBJ2-1; 8 bases line up with TRBD1. The CDR3 consists of 18 residues. The germline gives CDR1 SQVTM, CDR2 ANQGSEA. With 5 bases clipped from V and 6 bases from J, the junction kept 21 bases outside the gene matches. The CDR3 DNA is TGCAGCGTTCCCGCCGACCTCCTTGGACAGGGTAAAGGCAATGAGCAGTTCTTC. Its protein is CSVPADLLGQGKGNEQFF.

This clonotype was recorded a few times. Germline and junction disagree at one end, which may indicate a read error. The rearrangement uses TRBV20-1 and TRBJ2-7; TRBD1 agrees at 7 bases. The CDR3 runs to 14 residues. CDR1 DFQATT and CDR2 SNEGSKA come from the germline V gene (reference sequence). The CDR3, as DNA: TGCAGTGCCCCGCCAGAGGGGGCGTCCTACGTGCAGTACTTC. It translates to CSAPPEGASYVQYF.

This clonotype was seen a single time. One base away lies a much larger clone, so this may be a sequencing read error. CDR3 in DNA: TGCGCCAACAGCCAAGTAGCCGCGGAGAACTATGGCTACACCTTC. Amino acids: CANSQVAAENYGYTF. V and J are TRBV4-1 and TRBJ1-2; no clear D gene. The CDR3 has 15 amino acids. Germline CDR1 and CDR2: MGHRA and YSYEKL.

Notes on this clonotype: Germline and junction disagree at one end, which may indicate a read error. J is TRBJ2-3 and V is TRBV9, with D unclear. Per germline, CDR1 SGDLS and CDR2 YYNGEE. The CDR3 has 15 residues. The CDR3 region is CAGSAGLTGEDTQYF. The CDR3 coding sequence is TGTGCCGGCAGCGCCGGCCTTACCGGTGAGGATACGCAGTATTTT. The entire variable domain, with the rest obtained from reference TRBV9 and TRBJ2-3, is as follows: DSGVTQTPKHLITATGQRVTLRCSPRSGDLSVYWYQQSLDQGLQFLIQYYNGEERAKGNILERFSAQQFPDLHSELNLSSLELGDSALYFCAGSAGLTGEDTQYFGPGTRLTVL.